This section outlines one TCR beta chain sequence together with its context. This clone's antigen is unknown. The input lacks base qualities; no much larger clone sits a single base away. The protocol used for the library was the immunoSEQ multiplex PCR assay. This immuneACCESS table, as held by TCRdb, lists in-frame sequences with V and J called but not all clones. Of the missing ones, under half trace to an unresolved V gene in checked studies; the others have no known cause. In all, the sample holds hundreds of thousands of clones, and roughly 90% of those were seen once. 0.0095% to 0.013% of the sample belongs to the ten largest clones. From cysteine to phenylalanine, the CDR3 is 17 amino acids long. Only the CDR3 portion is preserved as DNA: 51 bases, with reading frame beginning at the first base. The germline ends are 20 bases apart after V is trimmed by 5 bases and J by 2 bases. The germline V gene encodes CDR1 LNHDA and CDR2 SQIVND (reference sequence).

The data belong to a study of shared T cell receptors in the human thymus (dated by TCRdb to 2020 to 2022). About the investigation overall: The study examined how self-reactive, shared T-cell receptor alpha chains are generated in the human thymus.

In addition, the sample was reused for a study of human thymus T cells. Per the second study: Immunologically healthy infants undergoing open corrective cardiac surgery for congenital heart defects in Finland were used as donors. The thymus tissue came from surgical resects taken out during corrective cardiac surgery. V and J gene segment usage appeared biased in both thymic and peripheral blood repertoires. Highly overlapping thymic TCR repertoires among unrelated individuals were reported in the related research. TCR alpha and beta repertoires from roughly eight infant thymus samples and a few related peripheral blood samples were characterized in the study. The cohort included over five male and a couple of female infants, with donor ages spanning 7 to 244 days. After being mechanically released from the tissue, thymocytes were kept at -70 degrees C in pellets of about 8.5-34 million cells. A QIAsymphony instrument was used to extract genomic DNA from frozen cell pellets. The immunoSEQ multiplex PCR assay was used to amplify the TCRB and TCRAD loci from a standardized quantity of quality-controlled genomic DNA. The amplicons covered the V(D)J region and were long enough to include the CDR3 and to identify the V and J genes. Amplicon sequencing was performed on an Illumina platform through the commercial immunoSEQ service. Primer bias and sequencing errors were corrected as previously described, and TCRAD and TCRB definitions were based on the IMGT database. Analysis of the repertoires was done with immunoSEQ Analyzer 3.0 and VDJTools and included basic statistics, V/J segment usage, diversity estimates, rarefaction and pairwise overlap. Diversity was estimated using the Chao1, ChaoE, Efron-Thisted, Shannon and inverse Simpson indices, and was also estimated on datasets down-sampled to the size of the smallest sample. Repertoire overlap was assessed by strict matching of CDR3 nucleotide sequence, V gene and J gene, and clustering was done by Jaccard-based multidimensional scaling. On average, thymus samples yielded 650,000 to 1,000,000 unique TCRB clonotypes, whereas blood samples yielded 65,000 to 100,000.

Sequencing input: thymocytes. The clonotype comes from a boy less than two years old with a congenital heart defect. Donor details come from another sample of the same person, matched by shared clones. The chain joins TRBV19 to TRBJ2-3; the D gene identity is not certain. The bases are TGTGCCAGTAGTGACCCTCCAACGACACCCTCCACAGATACGCAGTATTTT. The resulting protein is CASSDPPTTPSTDTQYF.